The 32 T cell receptor beta chains presented below share a single source sample, sequenced in a study of early stage breast cancer tumors. TCRdb's table, derived via immunoSEQ multiplex PCR, lists solely in-frame clones and lacks some. The table records over 20,000 clones, over 60% of them present only once. The sequencing sample was made of breast tumor tissue. Source of these receptors: a person between 55 and 69 years old with breast cancer.

This chain links TRBV7-2 with TRBJ2-1; D unresolved. The CDR3 covers 14 residues. Deletions cut 5 bases from V and 6 bases from J, with 14 bases between. Per the germline V gene, CDR1 is SGHTA and CDR2 is FQGNSA. CDR3 coding DNA: TGTGCCAGCAGCCCCGCACTGGTCGTCAATGAGCAGTTCTTC. The encoded protein is CASSPALVVNEQFF.

The chain joins TRBV10-3 to TRBJ2-3; TRBD2 matches at 10 bases. This CDR3 contains 16 residues. The V and J ends lost 3 bases and 2 bases, in that order; junction bases with no gene match: 5. CDR1 and CDR2 from the germline V gene are ENHRY and SYGVKD. The CDR3 DNA sequence: TGTGCCATCAGTGATGCCGGGACTAGCGCCACAGATACGCAGTATTTT. It encodes CAISDAGTSATDTQYF.

V usage is TRBV5-6 and J usage is TRBJ2-2, with D possibly TRBD1 on 5 matching bases. Trimming removed 1 base from V and 4 bases from J, with 14 bases in between. This CDR3 contains 16 residues. Germline V gene data show CDR1 as SGHDT and CDR2 as YYEEEE. The CDR3 protein is CASSLSAGLATGELFF. In DNA form, the CDR3 reads TGTGCCAGCAGCTTGTCGGCAGGGTTGGCCACCGGGGAGCTGTTTTTT. Looking up the rest from reference TRBV5-6 and TRBJ2-2 gives the full variable domain: DAGVTQSPTHLIKTRGQQVTLRCSPKSGHDTVSWYQQALGQGPQFIFQYYEEEERQRGNFPDRFSGHQFPNYSSELNVNALLLGDSALYLCASSLSAGLATGELFFGEGSRLTVL.

The rearrangement uses TRBV19 and TRBJ2-7; 8 bases line up with TRBD1. Germline CDR1 LNHDA, CDR2 SQIVND (reference sequence). V trimming: 8 bases; J trimming: 7 bases; junction bases outside the gene matches: 10. The length of the CDR3 is 13 residues. The CDR3 here is CASGLQGAREQYF. The DNA for the CDR3 is TGTGCCAGTGGCCTGCAGGGGGCGCGTGAGCAGTACTTC.

This chain's CDR3 is CAWSQAGGPVTQYF. In DNA, the CDR3 is TGTGCCTGGAGTCAAGCGGGAGGGCCGGTGACGCAGTATTTT. The V and J genes are TRBV30 and TRBJ2-3; the match to TRBD2 covers 10 bases. V shed 2 bases, J shed 9 bases, and the junction held 8 bases outside the gene matches. The length of the CDR3 is 14 residues. From germline, CDR1 is GTSNPN and CDR2 SVGIG (reference sequence).

This clone was observed a single time. The chain has TRBV11-3 and TRBJ2-3, with TRBD2 identical over 12 bases. Trimming cost V 5 bases and J 10 bases; bases outside gene matches: 10. Germline V gives CDR1 SGHNT, CDR2 YENEEA. The CDR3 loop spans 15 amino acids. This CDR3 reads CASSTGLAGMLAQYF. The CDR3 region has the DNA TGTGCCAGCAGCACGGGACTAGCGGGTATGCTGGCGCAGTATTTT. The full variable domain, its missing parts supplied by reference TRBV11-3 and TRBJ2-3, is EAGVVQSPRYKIIEKKQPVAFWCNPISGHNTLYWYLQNLGQGPELLIRYENEEAVDDSQLPKDRFSAERLKGVDSTLKIQPAELGDSAVYLCASSTGLAGMLAQYFGPGTRLTVL.

The J gene is TRBJ2-7, the V gene TRBV5-1; 14 bases line up with TRBD2. This CDR3 has 23 amino acids. The junction had 23 bases not matched to a gene; V was cut back by 1 base and J by 2 bases. CDR1 is SGHRS, CDR2 YFSETQ, per germline. CDR3 sequence: CASSLIWSPGTSGSARGPYEQYF. CDR3 DNA: TGCGCCAGCAGCTTGATTTGGTCGCCTGGGACTAGCGGGAGTGCAAGGGGGCCCTACGAGCAGTACTTC.

This chain joins TRBV11-1 and TRBJ1-1; D not resolved. Germline loops: CDR1 SGHAT, CDR2 FQDESV (reference sequence). The V end lost 2 bases, the J end lost 1 base, and 5 bases lay between the germline ends. The CDR3 totals 13 residues. The DNA for the CDR3 is TGTGCCAGCAGCTTATCAGAGAACACTGAAGCTTTCTTT. Amino acids: CASSLSENTEAFF.

The rearrangement uses TRBV5-1 and TRBJ1-3, with 10 bases matching TRBD1. This CDR3 contains 15 residues. Germline V gene data show CDR1 as SGHRS and CDR2 as YFSETQ. Unmatched junction bases numbered 1, after V lost 3 bases and J lost 1 base. The CDR3 region is CASSWTGGSGNTIYF. CDR3 in DNA: TGCGCCAGCAGCTGGACAGGGGGTTCTGGAAACACCATATATTTT.

V and J are TRBV30 and TRBJ1-6; D perhaps matches TRBD1 (5 bases). The V and J ends lost 6 bases and 0 bases respectively, with 12 bases between them. The CDR3 has 15 amino acids. Germline CDR1 and CDR2: GTSNPN and SVGIG (reference sequence). The CDR3 here is CACHDSPSYNSPLHF. CDR3 nucleotide sequence: TGTGCCTGCCATGACAGCCCCTCCTATAATTCACCCCTCCACTTT.

This clone has a single count. This chain uses TRBV28 with TRBJ1-1, with 9 bases lining up with TRBD1. The junction had 7 bases not matched to a gene; V was cut back by 3 bases and J by 11 bases. The germline gives CDR1 MDHEN, CDR2 SYDVKM. The CDR3 runs 13 residues. CDR3 nucleotides: TGTGCCAGCAGTTTGGGACAGGGATTGCGGGCTTTCTTT. This codes for CASSLGQGLRAFF. The full variable domain, rest sourced from reference TRBV28 and TRBJ1-1, is DVKVTQSSRYLVKRTGEKVFLECVQDMDHENMFWYRQDPGLGLRLIYFSYDVKMKEKGDIPEGYSVSREKKERFSLILESASTNQTSMYLCASSLGQGLRAFFGQGTRLTVV.

The chain links TRBV5-6 to TRBJ2-5, with D tentatively TRBD2 (6 bases). The CDR3 is 15 amino acids. Trimming took 4 bases from V and 2 from J, leaving 15 bases between them. Per germline, CDR1 SGHDT and CDR2 YYEEEE. The DNA of the CDR3 is TGTGCCAGCAGCGCGGCGGGACCGTCTCAAGAGACCCAGTACTTC. It translates to CASSAAGPSQETQYF.

CDR3: CASSQRGRAVVYF. Here the CDR3 DNA reads TGCGCCAGCAGCCAAAGAGGGAGGGCCGTAGTGTATTTT. V is TRBV4-3 and J is TRBJ2-3, with 7 bases lining up with TRBD2. The CDR3 is 13 amino acids. J was trimmed by 14 bases and V by 2 bases; bases with no gene match: 10. Germline CDR1 is LGHNA and CDR2 is YSLEER.

This chain links TRBV21-1 with TRBJ2-7; the DNA was not used to check the table's D call, TRBD2. TRBV21-1 is given as a pseudogene. CDR3 length: 20 residues. The CDR3 region is CASSELEGRPNLDSSYEQYF. The CDR3 bases are TGTGCCAGCTCGGAGTTGGAAGGAAGGCCCAACCTCGATAGCTCCTACGAGCAGTACTTC.

The genes are TRBV27 and TRBJ2-7; 7 bases are shared with TRBD1. Germline lookup yields CDR1 MNHEY and CDR2 SMNVEV (reference sequence). J gave up 5 bases and V 8 bases, and 12 bases lay outside the gene matches. The CDR3 loop spans 14 amino acids. CDR3 protein: CASGQDRPPHEQYF. For the CDR3, the DNA is TGTGCCAGCGGTCAGGACAGGCCCCCCCACGAGCAGTACTTC.

J is TRBJ2-1 and V is TRBV7-2; no clear D. V shed 5 bases and J shed 6 bases, with 11 bases lying between them. This CDR3 has 13 amino acids. CDR1 is SGHTA, CDR2 FQGNSA, per germline. CDR3 loop: CASSLGAFNEQFF. In DNA, the CDR3 is TGTGCCAGCAGCCTCGGAGCCTTCAATGAGCAGTTCTTC.

The chain has TRBV6-5 and TRBJ2-7; 7 nucleotides align to TRBD2. Germline V CDR1 and CDR2: MNHEY, SVGAGI. Trimming cost V 2 bases and J 3 bases; bases outside gene matches: 4. The CDR3 length is 14 residues. CDR3 bases: TGTGCCAGCAGTTACGATTCTAGCGGCTACGAGCAGTACTTC. The encoded protein is CASSYDSSGYEQYF.

The chain recombines TRBV19 with TRBJ2-1, with unresolved D. Deletions cut 5 bases from V and 8 bases from J, with 16 bases between. CDR3 length: 14 residues. Germline loops: CDR1 LNHDA, CDR2 SQIVND (reference sequence). In DNA, the CDR3 is TGTGCCAGTAGTTCCCTATACTTTCGGGATGAGCAGTTCTTC. Translated: CASSSLYFRDEQFF.

V usage is TRBV5-6 and J usage is TRBJ2-7; 7 nucleotides line up with TRBD1. Germline CDR1 SGHDT, CDR2 YYEEEE. The CDR3 covers 14 residues. V trimming: 0 bases; J trimming: 2 bases; junction bases outside the gene matches: 2. CDR3 in DNA: TGTGCCAGCAGCTTGGGAGGGGGCACCTACGAGCAGTACTTC. Translated: CASSLGGGTYEQYF.

The chain recombines TRBV5-1 with TRBJ2-7, with TRBD2 matching over 13 bases. Germline V gene lookup returns CDR1 SGHRS and CDR2 YFSETQ. J was trimmed by 5 bases and V by 4 bases; bases with no gene match: 6. CDR3 length equals 15 residues. Written as DNA, the CDR3 is TGCGCCAGCAGCGCGGGACTAGCGGGACTCGACGAGCAGTACTTC. It specifies CASSAGLAGLDEQYF.

This clone was detected only a few times. The chain combines TRBV19 with TRBJ2-5; D not certain. CDR1 LNHDA and CDR2 SQIVND come from the germline V gene (reference sequence). The CDR3 is 14 residues long. The V gene lost 6 bases and the J gene lost 0 bases, with 11 bases spanning the gap. The CDR3 sequence: CASSLPRDQETQYF. The CDR3 DNA sequence: TGTGCCAGTAGCCTCCCCCGGGACCAAGAGACCCAGTACTTC. Combining the CDR3 with reference TRBV19 and TRBJ2-5 gives the whole variable domain DGGITQSPKYLFRKEGQNVTLSCEQNLNHDAMYWYRQDPGQGLRLIYYSQIVNDFQKGDIAEGYSVSREKKESFPLTVTSAQKNPTAFYLCASSLPRDQETQYFGPGTRLLVL.

This chain uses TRBV5-1 with TRBJ2-5, with 7 bases matching TRBD2. This CDR3 has 16 amino acids. The V gene's germline CDR1 is SGHRS and CDR2 YFSETQ. Trimming took 4 bases from V and 2 from J; bases not matched to a gene: 11. The CDR3 sequence is CASSRRSAGVQETQYF. DNA for the CDR3: TGCGCCAGCAGCCGGAGGAGCGCGGGAGTTCAAGAGACCCAGTACTTC.

CDR3 region: CASSPGTTANYGYTF. In DNA form, the CDR3 reads TGTGCCAGCAGCCCGGGGACAACGGCTAACTATGGCTACACCTTC. This chain joins TRBV5-4 and TRBJ1-2; D perhaps matches TRBD1 (6 bases). The germline V and J ends were trimmed by 4 bases and 0 bases, with 13 bases remaining between them. The germline gives CDR1 SGHNT, CDR2 YYREEE (reference sequence). The CDR3 loop spans 15 amino acids.

The chain couples TRBV5-1 to TRBJ2-1; no reliable D call. V lost 8 bases and J lost 5, with 11 bases in between. The CDR3 spans 12 residues. Germline values: CDR1 SGHRS, CDR2 YFSETQ. For the CDR3, the DNA is TGCGCCAGTGCGCTCCCCGACAATGAGCAGTTCTTC. Its translation: CASALPDNEQFF. Drawing the rest from reference TRBV5-1 and TRBJ2-1, the complete variable domain is KAGVTQTPRYLIKTRGQQVTLSCSPISGHRSVSWYQQTPGQGLQFLFEYFSETQRNKGNFPGRFSGRQFSNSRSEMNVSTLELGDSALYLCASALPDNEQFFGPGTRLTVL.

V is TRBV5-8 and J is TRBJ2-2; 7 bases fit TRBD1. The V gene end was trimmed by 2 bases and the J gene end by 13 bases; junction bases not matched to a gene: 11. The germline gives CDR1 SGHTS, CDR2 YDEGEE. CDR3 length: 14 amino acids. CDR3 residues: CASSFGLDRVGLFF. As DNA, the CDR3 is TGTGCCAGCAGCTTCGGCCTCGACAGGGTCGGGCTGTTTTTT.

This clone was picked up a small number of times. The chain carries TRBV11-3 and TRBJ2-5; TRBD2 aligns across 9 bases. The CDR3 length is 14 residues. The V and J ends lost 4 bases and 3 bases, in that order; junction bases with no gene match: 3. The germline V gene encodes CDR1 SGHNT and CDR2 YENEEA. CDR3 in amino acids: CASSSRTSEETQYF. The CDR3 bases are TGTGCCAGCAGCTCCCGGACTAGCGAAGAGACCCAGTACTTC.

This clone was detected a few times. The gene calls are TRBV10-3 and TRBJ2-2, with TRBD2 identical over 8 bases. With 7 bases clipped from V and 0 bases from J, the junction kept 1 base outside the gene matches. This CDR3 spans 14 amino acids. Looked up from germline, CDR1 is ENHRY and CDR2 is SYGVKD. The CDR3 DNA reads TGTGCCATCAACGGGGGGGCGAACACCGGGGAGCTGTTTTTT. This sequence encodes CAINGGANTGELFF.

The count of this clone is one. The chain couples TRBV5-6 to TRBJ1-2, with TRBD1 matching over 10 bases. The V gene's germline CDR1 is SGHDT and CDR2 YYEEEE. CDR3 length: 17 residues. Trimming cost V 4 bases and J 0 bases; bases outside gene matches: 9. The CDR3 spells CASSDPGQGETNYGYTF. CDR3 nucleotide sequence: TGTGCCAGCAGCGACCCTGGACAGGGGGAGACTAACTATGGCTACACCTTC. Complete variable domain (other parts from reference TRBV5-6 and TRBJ1-2): DAGVTQSPTHLIKTRGQQVTLRCSPKSGHDTVSWYQQALGQGPQFIFQYYEEEERQRGNFPDRFSGHQFPNYSSELNVNALLLGDSALYLCASSDPGQGETNYGYTFGSGTRLTVV.

The V and J genes are TRBV29-1 and TRBJ2-5; 7 positions match TRBD1. The J segment lost 2 bases and the V segment lost 5 bases, leaving 14 bases of the junction unmatched. This CDR3 spans 16 amino acids. The germline CDR1 and CDR2 sequences are SQVTM and ANQGSEA. The CDR3 sequence is CSVSPGQVTLQETQYF. The CDR3 nucleotides read TGCAGCGTTTCTCCTGGACAGGTAACCCTACAAGAGACCCAGTACTTC. The complete variable domain, with remaining parts taken from reference TRBV29-1 and TRBJ2-5, reads SAVISQKPSRDICQRGTSLTIQCQVDSQVTMMFWYRQQPGQSLTLIATANQGSEATYESGFVIDKFPISRPNLTFSTLTVSNMSPEDSSIYLCSVSPGQVTLQETQYFGPGTRLLVL.

This clone was counted between two and nine times. The chain is built from TRBV18 and TRBJ2-7; 14 bases map to TRBD2. Germline assignment: CDR1 KGHSH and CDR2 LQKENI. The V gene end was trimmed by 8 bases and the J gene end by 6 bases; junction bases not matched to a gene: 9. The length of the CDR3 is 15 residues. The CDR3 loop reads CASGAGTSGRGEQYF. As DNA, the CDR3 is TGTGCCAGCGGAGCAGGGACTAGCGGGAGAGGCGAGCAGTACTTC.

The chain combines TRBV5-8 with TRBJ2-3; D gene unclear. CDR1 SGHTS and CDR2 YDEGEE come from the germline V gene. The V end lost 2 bases, the J end lost 6 bases, and 10 bases lay between the germline ends. CDR3 size: 13 residues. CDR3 sequence: CASSLAPGDTQYF. In DNA form, the CDR3 reads TGTGCCAGCAGCTTAGCGCCCGGGGATACGCAGTATTTT.

The V call is TRBV7-6, the J call TRBJ2-7; TRBD2 agrees at 7 bases. The V gene end was trimmed by 3 bases and the J gene end by 0 bases; junction bases not matched to a gene: 2. Germline CDR1 SGHVS, CDR2 FNYEAQ. The CDR3 sequence is 14 residues long. The CDR3 here is CASSLAGVSYEQYF. The CDR3 nucleotides are TGTGCCAGCAGCTTGGCGGGAGTCTCCTACGAGCAGTACTTC.